These T cell receptor beta chains were read from a single sample in a study of blood T cell repertoires in COVID-19. Profiling relied on immunoSEQ multiplex PCR, and the TCRdb table lists in-frame clones only, not all of them. The table shows roughly 100,000 clones, with 75% to 95% occurring only once. Sequencing was performed on peripheral blood. The receptors were gathered from a human donor in a cohort sampled during active COVID-19. CDR3s include the opening cysteine and the closing phenylalanine or tryptophan. A D gene is named only where the DNA matches it firmly. A row's size may be missing; if present it is once, few, many or a size class.

V,J,D,size,CDR3,DNA
TRBV7-8,TRBJ2-5,.,.,CASSSPSRGKETQYF,TGTGCCAGCAGCTCCCCCTCGCGGGGTAAAGAGACCCAGTACTTC
TRBV3-1/TRBV3-2,TRBJ1-2,.,once,CASSPRGGKGYGYTF,TGTGCCAGCAGCCCCCGCGGGGGGAAGGGCTATGGCTACACCTTC
TRBV11-2,TRBJ1-1,.,few,CASSNAGVPDTEAFF,TGTGCCAGCAGCAACGCGGGTGTTCCGGACACTGAAGCTTTCTTT
TRBV28,TRBJ1-5,.,.,CASRGRRDLLNQPQHF,TGTGCCAGCAGAGGACGCCGGGACTTACTCAATCAGCCCCAGCATTTT
TRBV7-9,TRBJ1-2,.,.,CASSLETLYGYTF,TGTGCCAGCAGCTTAGAGACTCTATATGGCTACACCTTC
TRBV6-5,TRBJ2-1,TRBD2,once,CASSPWTSGGNEQFF,TGTGCCAGCAGTCCCTGGACTAGCGGGGGCAATGAGCAGTTCTTC
TRBV20-1,TRBJ2-2,.,.,CSARAGGELFF,TGCAGTGCTAGGGCTGGCGGGGAGCTGTTTTTT
TRBV7-3,TRBJ2-7,.,.,CASSLSDRSAEQYF,TGTGCCAGCAGCTTAAGCGACAGGTCAGCCGAGCAGTACTTC
TRBV6-5,TRBJ1-5,.,.,CASTSTVFQPQHF,TGTGCCAGCACCTCGACAGTTTTCCAGCCCCAGCATTTT
TRBV27,TRBJ2-1,.,.,CASSRLGANEQFF,TGTGCCAGCAGTCGGCTGGGGGCTAATGAGCAGTTCTTC
TRBV9,TRBJ1-6,.,.,CATARGSNSPLHF,TGTGCCACTGCAAGGGGGTCTAATTCACCCCTCCACTTT
TRBV30,TRBJ2-1,TRBD2,.,CAWKREGRNEQFF,TGTGCCTGGAAGCGGGAGGGACGCAATGAGCAGTTCTTC
TRBV3-1/TRBV3-2,TRBJ2-3,TRBD1,few,CASSLGQGETDTQYF,TGTGCCAGCAGCCTGGGACAGGGGGAGACAGATACGCAGTATTTT
TRBV9,TRBJ2-7,.,.,CASSAGDNYEQYF,TGTGCCAGCAGCGCCGGGGACAACTACGAGCAGTACTTC
TRBV28,TRBJ2-7,.,.,CASSLGSPAGEQYF,TGTGCCAGCAGTTTGGGCAGTCCTGCTGGCGAGCAGTACTTC
TRBV6-4,TRBJ2-1,TRBD2,.,CASSGASGSHNEQFF,TGTGCCAGCAGTGGGGCTAGCGGGAGCCACAATGAGCAGTTCTTC
TRBV9,TRBJ2-7,.,.,CASSEDTNYEQYF,TGTGCCAGCAGCGAGGACACCAATTACGAGCAGTACTTC
TRBV30,TRBJ1-6,.,.,CAWSVRAPPLHF,TGTGCCTGGAGTGTGAGAGCGCCACCCCTCCACTTT
TRBV28,TRBJ2-5,TRBD1,.,CASRPRFGGPRDRRQETQYF,TGTGCCAGCAGGCCCAGGTTCGGGGGACCCCGGGACAGGAGACAAGAGACCCAGTACTTC